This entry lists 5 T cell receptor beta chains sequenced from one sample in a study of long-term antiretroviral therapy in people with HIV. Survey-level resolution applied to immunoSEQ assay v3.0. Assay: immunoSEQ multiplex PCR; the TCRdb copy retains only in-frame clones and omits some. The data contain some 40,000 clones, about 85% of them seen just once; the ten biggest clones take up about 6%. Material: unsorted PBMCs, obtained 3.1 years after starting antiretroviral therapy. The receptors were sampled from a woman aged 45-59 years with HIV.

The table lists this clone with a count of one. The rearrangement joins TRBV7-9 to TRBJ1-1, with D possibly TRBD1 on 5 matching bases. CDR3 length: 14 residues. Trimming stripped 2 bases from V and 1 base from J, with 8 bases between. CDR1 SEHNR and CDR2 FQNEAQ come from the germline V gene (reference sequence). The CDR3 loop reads CASSLSTGNTEAFF. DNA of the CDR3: TGTGCCAGCAGCTTATCTACAGGGAACACTGAAGCTTTCTTT.

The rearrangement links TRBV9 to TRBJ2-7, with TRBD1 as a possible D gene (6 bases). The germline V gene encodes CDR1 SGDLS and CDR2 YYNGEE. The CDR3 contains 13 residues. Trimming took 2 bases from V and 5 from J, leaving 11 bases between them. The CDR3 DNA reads TGTGCCAGCAGCGTTACAGGGTTTGACGAGCAGTACTTC. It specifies CASSVTGFDEQYF.

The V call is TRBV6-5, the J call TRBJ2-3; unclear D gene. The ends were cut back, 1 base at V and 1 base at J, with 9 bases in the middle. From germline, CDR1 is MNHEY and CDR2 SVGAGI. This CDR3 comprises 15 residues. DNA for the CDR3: TGTGCCAGCAGTTACTTCCGGCAGGGCACAGATACGCAGTATTTT. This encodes CASSYFRQGTDTQYF.

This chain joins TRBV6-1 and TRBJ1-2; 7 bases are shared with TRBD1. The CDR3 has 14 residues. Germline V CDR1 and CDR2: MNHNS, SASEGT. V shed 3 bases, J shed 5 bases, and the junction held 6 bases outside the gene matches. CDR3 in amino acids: CASSDSGQVYGYTF. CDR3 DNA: TGTGCCAGCAGTGACTCCGGACAGGTTTATGGCTACACCTTC.

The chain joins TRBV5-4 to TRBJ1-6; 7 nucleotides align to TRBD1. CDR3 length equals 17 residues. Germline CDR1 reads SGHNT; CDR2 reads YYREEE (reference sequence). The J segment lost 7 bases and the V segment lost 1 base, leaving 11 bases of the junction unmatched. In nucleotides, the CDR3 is TGTGCCAGCAGCTTGAAACAGGGGCCGGGGGGAAATTCACCCCTCCACTTT. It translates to CASSLKQGPGGNSPLHF.